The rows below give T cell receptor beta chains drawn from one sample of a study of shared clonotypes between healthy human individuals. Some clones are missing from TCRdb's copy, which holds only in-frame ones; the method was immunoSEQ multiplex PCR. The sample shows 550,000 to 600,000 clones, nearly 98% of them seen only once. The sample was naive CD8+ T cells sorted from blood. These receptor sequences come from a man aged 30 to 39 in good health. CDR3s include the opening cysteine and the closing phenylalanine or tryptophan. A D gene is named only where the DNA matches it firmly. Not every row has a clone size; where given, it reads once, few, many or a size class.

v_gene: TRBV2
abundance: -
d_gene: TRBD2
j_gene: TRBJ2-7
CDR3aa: CASRSLAGNYEQYF
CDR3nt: TGTGCCAGCAGGTCACTAGCGGGAAACTACGAGCAGTACTTC

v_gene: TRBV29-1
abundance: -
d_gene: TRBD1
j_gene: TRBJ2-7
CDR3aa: CSVSPYRGDFYEQYF
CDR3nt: TGCAGCGTTAGCCCTTACAGGGGTGACTTCTACGAGCAGTACTTC

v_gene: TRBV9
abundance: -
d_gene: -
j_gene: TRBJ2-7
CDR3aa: CASSENMNDEQYF
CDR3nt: TGTGCCAGCAGCGAGAACATGAACGACGAGCAGTACTTC

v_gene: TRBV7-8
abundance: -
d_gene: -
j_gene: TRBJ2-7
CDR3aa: CASSLTQNREYF
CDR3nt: TGTGCCAGCAGCTTAACCCAGAACCGGGAGTACTTC

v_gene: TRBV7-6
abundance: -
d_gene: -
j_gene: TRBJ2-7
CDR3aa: CASSLFPGEGYEQYF
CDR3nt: TGTGCCAGCAGCTTATTTCCCGGGGAAGGCTACGAGCAGTACTTC

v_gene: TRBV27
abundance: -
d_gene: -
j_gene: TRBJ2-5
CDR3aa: CASSPGNRAGTQYF
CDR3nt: TGTGCCAGCAGTCCGGGCAACAGGGCAGGGACCCAGTACTTC

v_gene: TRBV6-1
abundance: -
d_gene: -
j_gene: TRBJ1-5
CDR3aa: CASREGGTGQPQHF
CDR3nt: TGTGCCAGCAGGGAAGGGGGTACGGGTCAGCCCCAGCATTTT

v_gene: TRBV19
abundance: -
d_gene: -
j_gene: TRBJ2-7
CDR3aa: CASSNDLYEQYF
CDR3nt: TGTGCCAGTAGTAACGACCTCTACGAGCAGTACTTC

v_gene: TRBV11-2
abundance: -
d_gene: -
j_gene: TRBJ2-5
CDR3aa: CASRGHQETQYF
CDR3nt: TGTGCCAGCAGGGGACACCAAGAGACCCAGTACTTC

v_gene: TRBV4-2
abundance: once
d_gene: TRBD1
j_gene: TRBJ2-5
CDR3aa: CASSQDLGTDRGRETQYF
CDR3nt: TGTGCCAGCAGCCAAGACCTTGGTACGGACAGGGGGCGGGAGACCCAGTACTTC

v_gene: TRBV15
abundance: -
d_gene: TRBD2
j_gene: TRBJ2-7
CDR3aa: CATSRGTTGTRFEQYF
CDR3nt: TGTGCCACCAGCAGAGGAACTACCGGGACTAGGTTCGAGCAGTACTTC

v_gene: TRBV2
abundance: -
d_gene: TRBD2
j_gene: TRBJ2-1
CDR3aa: CASRGLAEVYNEQFF
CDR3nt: TGTGCCAGCAGGGGACTAGCGGAGGTCTACAATGAGCAGTTCTTC

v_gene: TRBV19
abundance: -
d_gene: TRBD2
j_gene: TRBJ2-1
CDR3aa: CASSIGDPAGGRAWNEQFF
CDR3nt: TGTGCCAGTAGTATAGGGGACCCGGCGGGCGGGAGAGCGTGGAATGAGCAGTTCTTC

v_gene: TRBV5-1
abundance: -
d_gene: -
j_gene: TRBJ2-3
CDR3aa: CASSENDFYTDTQYF
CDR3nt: TGCGCCAGCAGCGAAAATGACTTTTACACAGATACGCAGTATTTT

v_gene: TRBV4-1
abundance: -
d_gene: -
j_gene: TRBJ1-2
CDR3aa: CASSRTLDNYGYTF
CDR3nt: TGCGCCAGCAGCCGCACCCTAGATAACTATGGCTACACCTTC

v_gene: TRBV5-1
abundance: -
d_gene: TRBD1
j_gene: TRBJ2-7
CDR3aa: CASSFRGQGADEQYF
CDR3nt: TGCGCCAGCAGCTTTCGGGGACAGGGGGCGGACGAGCAGTACTTC

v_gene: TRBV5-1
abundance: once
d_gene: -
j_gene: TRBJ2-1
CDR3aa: CASSYRDTYNEQFF
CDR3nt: TGCGCCAGCAGCTATCGGGACACTTACAATGAGCAGTTCTTC

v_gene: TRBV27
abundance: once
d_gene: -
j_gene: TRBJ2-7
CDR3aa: CASSQKGTYEQYF
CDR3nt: TGTGCCAGCAGTCAGAAAGGGACCTACGAGCAGTACTTC

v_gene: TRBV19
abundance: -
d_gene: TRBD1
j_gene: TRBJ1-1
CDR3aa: CASSSQDRGYTEAFF
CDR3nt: TGTGCCAGTAGTTCGCAAGACAGGGGATACACTGAAGCTTTCTTT

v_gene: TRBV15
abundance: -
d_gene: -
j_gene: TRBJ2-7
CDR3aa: CATSREGSLLGQYF
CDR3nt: TGTGCCACCAGCAGAGAAGGCAGCCTCCTTGGGCAGTACTTC

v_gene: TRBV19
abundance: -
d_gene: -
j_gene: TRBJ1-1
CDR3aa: CASSIGRQSYTEAFF
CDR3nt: TGTGCCAGTAGTATAGGTCGACAGTCGTACACTGAAGCTTTCTTT

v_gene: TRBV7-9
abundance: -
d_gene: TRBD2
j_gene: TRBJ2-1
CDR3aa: CASSLVSGTRLALYNEQFF
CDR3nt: TGTGCCAGCAGCTTAGTTTCCGGGACTAGATTGGCCCTCTACAATGAGCAGTTCTTC

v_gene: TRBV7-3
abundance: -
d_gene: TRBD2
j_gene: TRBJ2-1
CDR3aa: CASSELAGAHNEQFF
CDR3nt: TGTGCCAGCAGCGAACTAGCGGGAGCCCACAATGAGCAGTTCTTC

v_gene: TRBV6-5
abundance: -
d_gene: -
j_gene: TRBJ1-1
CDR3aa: CASSYDRLTEAFF
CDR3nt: TGTGCCAGCAGTTACGACCGGCTCACTGAAGCTTTCTTT

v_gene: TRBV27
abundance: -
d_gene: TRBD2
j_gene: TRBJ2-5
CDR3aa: CASSLQGLAGSPETQYF
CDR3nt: TGTGCCAGCAGTTTACAAGGACTAGCGGGAAGTCCGGAGACCCAGTACTTC